The rows below give T cell receptor beta chains drawn from one sample of a study of blood T cell repertoires in COVID-19. The table came from immunoSEQ multiplex PCR; TCRdb's copy has only in-frame clones and leaves some out. The repertoire includes fewer than 120,000 clones, around 76% of them detected once, and approximately 3.9% sits in the top ten. Input material: peripheral blood. The source of these receptors is a woman of 80 years or more with acute or convalescent COVID-19. The CDR3 runs from the conserved cysteine through the conserved F or W. The order of the fields is D gene, clone size, V gene, J gene, CDR3 DNA, CDR3 protein. D genes are given only for firm matches. Clone size is stated in some rows and not others, as once, few, many or a class when expanded.

d_gene: TRBD1
abundance: .
v_gene: TRBV20-1
j_gene: TRBJ2-5
CDR3nt: TGCAGTGCTAGTAGACAGGGGGCAGGAGAGACCCAGTACTTC
CDR3aa: CSASRQGAGETQYF

d_gene: .
abundance: .
v_gene: TRBV6-5
j_gene: TRBJ1-2
CDR3nt: TGTGCCAGCAGTTACGAAAGACTAAGTCCCTGGGGCTACACCTTC
CDR3aa: CASSYERLSPWGYTF

d_gene: .
abundance: .
v_gene: TRBV7-3
j_gene: TRBJ1-1
CDR3nt: TGTGCCAGCAGCTTAACGAGCGTGGGGAACACTGAAGCTTTCTTT
CDR3aa: CASSLTSVGNTEAFF

d_gene: .
abundance: .
v_gene: TRBV7-8
j_gene: TRBJ1-4
CDR3nt: TGTGCCAGCAGTAATGGACAGAACGGGTATGGTGAAAAACTGTTTTTT
CDR3aa: CASSNGQNGYGEKLFF

d_gene: .
abundance: .
v_gene: TRBV6-2/TRBV6-3
j_gene: TRBJ1-1
CDR3nt: TGTGCCAGCAGTCGGGGGGCCACTGAAGCTTTCTTT
CDR3aa: CASSRGATEAFF

d_gene: TRBD2
abundance: .
v_gene: TRBV19
j_gene: TRBJ2-1
CDR3nt: TGTGCCACCAACCCAAAGGGACTAGCGGGGGTCTACAATGAGCAGTTCTTC
CDR3aa: CATNPKGLAGVYNEQFF

d_gene: .
abundance: few
v_gene: TRBV18
j_gene: TRBJ1-1
CDR3nt: TGTGCCAGCTCACCACCGAGCGCAGTGGCTTTCTTT
CDR3aa: CASSPPSAVAFF

d_gene: .
abundance: few
v_gene: TRBV4-3
j_gene: TRBJ2-7
CDR3nt: TGCGCCAGCAGCTATCCACCTACCTTTGATGAGCAGTACTTC
CDR3aa: CASSYPPTFDEQYF

d_gene: .
abundance: .
v_gene: TRBV18
j_gene: TRBJ1-3
CDR3nt: TGTGCCAGCTCACCTGGACAGCCTAACTCTGGAAACACCATATATTTT
CDR3aa: CASSPGQPNSGNTIYF

d_gene: TRBD2
abundance: .
v_gene: TRBV7-8
j_gene: TRBJ2-3
CDR3nt: TGTGCCAGCAGCTTAAACGCACTAGCGGGTAACACAGATACGCAGTATTTT
CDR3aa: CASSLNALAGNTDTQYF

d_gene: TRBD2
abundance: .
v_gene: TRBV4-2
j_gene: TRBJ2-2
CDR3nt: TGTGCCAGCAGCCAAGAAATAGCGGGGGGGAACACCGGGGAGCTGTTTTTT
CDR3aa: CASSQEIAGGNTGELFF

d_gene: .
abundance: .
v_gene: TRBV20-1
j_gene: TRBJ1-2
CDR3nt: TGCAGTGCGAGTGGGGGAGGCTATGGCTACACCTTC
CDR3aa: CSASGGGYGYTF

d_gene: .
abundance: once
v_gene: TRBV3-1/TRBV3-2
j_gene: TRBJ1-1
CDR3nt: TGTGCCAGCAGCCAAACCCTCTCAGGGTGGGCTGAAGCTTTCTTT
CDR3aa: CASSQTLSGWAEAFF

d_gene: .
abundance: .
v_gene: TRBV24-1
j_gene: TRBJ2-3
CDR3nt: TGTGCCACCAGTGATTGGGCAGGGATCACAGATACGCAGTATTTT
CDR3aa: CATSDWAGITDTQYF

d_gene: .
abundance: .
v_gene: TRBV6-5
j_gene: TRBJ1-2
CDR3nt: TGTGCCAGCAGTTACTCGAAGAACAGTGGAGGTGGCTACACCTTC
CDR3aa: CASSYSKNSGGGYTF

d_gene: .
abundance: .
v_gene: TRBV7-2
j_gene: TRBJ1-3
CDR3nt: TGTGCCAGCAGCTTTATACCAGGGGCTGGAAACACCATATATTTT
CDR3aa: CASSFIPGAGNTIYF

d_gene: TRBD1
abundance: .
v_gene: TRBV20-1
j_gene: TRBJ2-5
CDR3nt: TGCAGTGCTAGTCCCGGGACAGGGGGGGAGACCCAGTACTTC
CDR3aa: CSASPGTGGETQYF

d_gene: .
abundance: few
v_gene: TRBV6-5
j_gene: TRBJ1-6
CDR3nt: TGTGCCAGCAGTCAGGGAATTCATAATTCACCCCTCCACTTT
CDR3aa: CASSQGIHNSPLHF

d_gene: TRBD1
abundance: .
v_gene: TRBV30
j_gene: TRBJ1-2
CDR3nt: TGTGCCTGGAGAGACCTAAGGACAGGGGGCGCTCGTGGCTACACCTTC
CDR3aa: CAWRDLRTGGARGYTF

d_gene: TRBD1
abundance: few
v_gene: TRBV9
j_gene: TRBJ2-2
CDR3nt: TGTGCCAGCAGCGAGCAGGGGGCCCTGGCCGGGGAGCTGTTTTTT
CDR3aa: CASSEQGALAGELFF

d_gene: TRBD2
abundance: .
v_gene: TRBV14
j_gene: TRBJ2-2
CDR3nt: TGTGCCAGCAGCCCCCTAGCGGGAGGTATCCGCAACACCGGGGAGCTGTTTTTT
CDR3aa: CASSPLAGGIRNTGELFF

d_gene: .
abundance: .
v_gene: TRBV12-3/TRBV12-4
j_gene: TRBJ2-3
CDR3nt: TGTGCCAGCAGTTTTCGAGTCCCAGATACGCAGTATTTT
CDR3aa: CASSFRVPDTQYF

d_gene: TRBD1
abundance: .
v_gene: TRBV6-5
j_gene: TRBJ1-1
CDR3nt: TGTGCCAGCAGCCTCAGGGCAGGGGGTAACACTGAAGCTTTCTTT
CDR3aa: CASSLRAGGNTEAFF

d_gene: .
abundance: .
v_gene: TRBV11-3
j_gene: TRBJ2-3
CDR3nt: TGTGCCAGCAGCTTAGATTCTAGCACAAGAGGAACAGATACGCAGTATTTT
CDR3aa: CASSLDSSTRGTDTQYF

d_gene: TRBD1
abundance: once
v_gene: TRBV14
j_gene: TRBJ1-2
CDR3nt: TGTGCCAGCAGCCAAGTCCGAGGGGGCGGCTATGGCTACACCTTC
CDR3aa: CASSQVRGGGYGYTF

d_gene: .
abundance: many
v_gene: TRBV6-5
j_gene: TRBJ1-1
CDR3nt: TGTGCCAGCAGGTCAGGGGCCCGCGAAGCTTTCTTT
CDR3aa: CASRSGAREAFF

d_gene: TRBD2
abundance: .
v_gene: TRBV6-5
j_gene: TRBJ2-1
CDR3nt: TGTGCCAGCAGTTACTCTGGACTAGCGGGAGGAGTTGAGCAGTTCTTC
CDR3aa: CASSYSGLAGGVEQFF

d_gene: .
abundance: .
v_gene: TRBV6-5
j_gene: TRBJ2-4
CDR3nt: TGTGCCAGCAGTTGGACCTTTCAGGGTCAAAACATTCAGTACTTC
CDR3aa: CASSWTFQGQNIQYF

d_gene: TRBD1
abundance: .
v_gene: TRBV5-6
j_gene: TRBJ1-6
CDR3nt: TGTGCCAGCAGCCTTGGACAGGGGGCGGCTAATTCACCCCTCCACTTT
CDR3aa: CASSLGQGAANSPLHF

d_gene: TRBD2
abundance: once
v_gene: TRBV10-2
j_gene: TRBJ2-7
CDR3nt: TGCGCCAGCAAAAGGGAGCGGGAGGTCGCCTACGAGCAGTACTTC
CDR3aa: CASKREREVAYEQYF

d_gene: TRBD1
abundance: .
v_gene: TRBV4-2
j_gene: TRBJ1-1
CDR3nt: TGTGCCAGCAGCCCGGGACAGGGGGCTCGACGACGGGCGAACACTGAAGCTTTCTTT
CDR3aa: CASSPGQGARRRANTEAFF